The 14 T cell receptor beta chains given below trace back to one sample, sequenced in a study of a mutant IDH1 vaccine in newly diagnosed glioma (dated by TCRdb to the early 2020s). For these TCRs, the target antigens are not known. The receptor library was made with the immunoSEQ multiplex PCR assay. TCRdb's version of the immuneACCESS table is confined to in-frame rearrangements and falls short of the full clone set. An unresolved V gene accounts for under half of the shortfall where checked; the remainder is of unknown origin. Across this sample there are 55,000 or so clones, with under 90% seen only once. Together, the top ten hold 6.2% of the sample. The sample's time point label is to be understood as: week 23, last vaccination. Every vaccine dose consisted of 300 ug of a 20-mer mutant IDH1 peptide in Montanide, administered subcutaneously together with topical imiquimod. Sample: PBMCs, taken from a glioma patient whose treatment included an IDH1 peptide vaccine. Source of these receptors: a man aged 40-55 years with glioma.

V and J are TRBV10-2 and TRBJ2-3; 8 bases map to TRBD2. Germline CDR1 WSHSY, CDR2 SAAADI. There are 16 residues in the CDR3. V lost 5 bases to trimming and J lost 1 base; unmatched junction nucleotides: 8. The CDR3 DNA reads as TGCGCCAGCAGTTGGGCTAGCGGGTTACGCACAGATACGCAGTATTTT. Translation gives CASSWASGLRTDTQYF.

J is TRBJ2-7 and V is TRBV5-1; 10 nucleotides line up with TRBD2. The junction had 2 bases not matched to a gene; V was cut back by 0 bases and J by 5 bases. Germline lookup yields CDR1 SGHRS and CDR2 YFSETQ. This CDR3 region has 14 residues. CDR3 DNA: TGCGCCAGCAGCTTGGTACTAGCGGGACACGAGCAGTACTTC. It specifies CASSLVLAGHEQYF.

CDR3 sequence: CAINWDRTYEQYF. CDR3 coding DNA: TGTGCCATCAATTGGGACAGAACCTACGAGCAGTACTTC. The chain recombines TRBV10-3 with TRBJ2-7; 7 bases agree with TRBD1. The CDR3 has 13 amino acids. CDR1 and CDR2 from the germline V gene are ENHRY and SYGVKD. Trimming at V came to 7 bases and at J to 2 bases, leaving 5 bases not matched to a gene.

V usage is TRBV10-3 and J usage is TRBJ1-5; 8 bases fit TRBD1. The trim removed 6 bases at V and 6 bases at J, leaving 4 bases unmatched. Germline V gives CDR1 ENHRY, CDR2 SYGVKD. The CDR3 has 13 residues. This CDR3 is CAISQGAGQPQHF. CDR3 nucleotides: TGTGCCATCAGCCAGGGGGCCGGTCAGCCCCAGCATTTT.

The V and J genes are TRBV6-1 and TRBJ1-2; no clear D gene. Trimming removed 8 bases from V and 2 bases from J, with 9 bases in between. Germline assignment: CDR1 MNHNS and CDR2 SASEGT. The CDR3 spans 12 residues. The CDR3: CASQTVNYGYTF. In DNA form, the CDR3 reads TGTGCCAGCCAAACGGTCAACTATGGCTACACCTTC.

The chain uses TRBV18 and TRBJ2-7; 9 nucleotides agree with TRBD1. The CDR3 is 15 amino acids. Per germline, CDR1 KGHSH and CDR2 LQKENI. The ends lost 2 bases at V and 5 bases at J; junction bases unmatched: 7. The CDR3 coding sequence is TGTGCCAGCTCACCAGGGGGACAGGGCGGGGACGAGCAGTACTTC. Encoded protein: CASSPGGQGGDEQYF. Complete variable domain (other parts from reference TRBV18 and TRBJ2-7): NAGVMQNPRHLVRRRGQEARLRCSPMKGHSHVYWYRQLPEEGLKFMVYLQKENIIDESGMPKERFSAEFPKEGPSILRIQQVVRGDSAAYFCASSPGGQGGDEQYFGPGTRLTVT.

This clone appeared a single time. The V gene is TRBV30, the J gene TRBJ2-3; 7 bases are a match to TRBD2. CDR3 size: 10 residues. The germline V gene has CDR1 GTSNPN and CDR2 SVGIG (reference sequence). Trimming cost V 7 bases and J 6 bases; bases outside gene matches: 1. The CDR3 region has the DNA TGTGCCTTGGGGGGGGATACGCAGTATTTT. Its protein product is CALGGDTQYF.

This chain uses TRBV4-1 with TRBJ1-3, with D uncertain. The CDR3 is 16 amino acids. V was shortened by 1 base and J by 6 bases, with 16 bases between the two germline ends. Germline-derived CDR1 and CDR2 are MGHRA and YSYEKL. CDR3 loop: CASSQGNLRGENTIYF. CDR3 in DNA: TGCGCCAGCAGCCAAGGCAATCTCCGGGGAGAAAACACCATATATTTT.

In DNA, the CDR3 is TGTGCCAGCAGTTACTCCCAGGGGTGGGTCAATGAGCAGTTCTTC. Protein product: CASSYSQGWVNEQFF. The genes are TRBV6-6 and TRBJ2-1; D perhaps matches TRBD1 (6 bases). Germline assignment: CDR1 MNHNY and CDR2 SVGAGI (reference sequence). V was trimmed by 0 bases and J by 6 bases, leaving 12 bases between them. The CDR3 extends over 15 amino acids.

The chain is built from TRBV21-1 and TRBJ2-2; the table's D gene call, TRBD1, was not cross checked with the DNA. TRBV21-1 is a recognized pseudogene. The CDR3 covers 15 residues. The CDR3 DNA reads TGTGCCAGCAGCAAGACAGGGGGCCTAAGCGGGGAGCTGTTTTTT. It encodes CASSKTGGLSGELFF.

V is TRBV13 and J is TRBJ1-2; a possible D gene is TRBD1 (5 bases). Germline values: CDR1 PRHDT, CDR2 FYEKMQ (reference sequence). CDR3 length equals 16 residues. Trimming cost V 2 bases and J 3 bases, with 16 bases left between them. The CDR3 DNA reads TGTGCCAGCAGCTTAACCCCGGGGCGGGGAGACTATGGCTACACCTTC. It is translated as CASSLTPGRGDYGYTF.

This clone was seen only a few times. This chain joins TRBV5-1 and TRBJ2-5; unclear D gene. Germline V gene lookup returns CDR1 SGHRS and CDR2 YFSETQ. The CDR3 runs 13 residues. V lost 6 bases, J lost 5 bases, and 14 bases lay in between. CDR3 in DNA: TGCGCCAGCACCGAAAATAGCCGGGAGACCCAGTACTTC. The encoded protein is CASTENSRETQYF.

This chain links TRBV27 with TRBJ1-2; possible D gene TRBD1, 5 bases. The CDR3 consists of 14 residues. With 5 bases removed from V and 8 bases from J, the gap between germline ends came to 18 bases. CDR1 and CDR2 from the germline V gene are MNHEY and SMNVEV (reference sequence). This chain's CDR3 is CASSGITPGGGYTF. The CDR3 coding sequence is TGTGCCAGCAGTGGAATTACCCCGGGGGGGGGCTACACCTTC.

This clone has a handful of counts. The chain is built from TRBV20-1 and TRBJ1-1; no clear D gene. The V end lost 6 bases, the J end lost 2 bases, and 7 bases lay between the germline ends. This CDR3 comprises 11 residues. Germline V CDR1 and CDR2: DFQATT, SNEGSKA (reference sequence). The CDR3 spells CSAPRNTEAFF. The CDR3 DNA follows: TGCAGTGCCCCAAGAAACACTGAAGCTTTCTTT.